There are a few counts of the clone carrying this TCR beta chain. What it recognizes is unknown. The sample originates from a study of lymphopenia after photon versus proton radiotherapy. Whole-study results and caveats: Relative stability marked proton patients; photon patients lost diversity and naive cells. Post-nadir TCR diversity decline inversely tracked overall survival among those who died.

Clones were read by immunoSEQ multiplex PCR, and TCRdb kept only the in-frame ones, dropping some. The data contain 50,000 or so clones, about 92% of them singletons. The sequence derives from a middle-aged woman with cholangiocarcinoma. Source: peripheral blood, taken from a patient treated with photon-based radiotherapy.

The CDR3 DNA follows: TGCGCCAGCAGCCAATCAAATTCACCCCTCCACTTT. It specifies CASSQSNSPLHF. The chain links TRBV4-1 to TRBJ1-6; D gene unclear. Per germline, CDR1 MGHRA and CDR2 YSYEKL. The CDR3 is 12 residues long. V was trimmed by 2 bases and J by 7 bases, leaving 3 bases between them.